The 6 T cell receptor beta chains listed next were all sequenced from one sample in a study of shared clonotypes between healthy human individuals. CD45RO-negative cells were positively selected for CCR7, leaving out terminally differentiated effector memory CD45RA+ cells. The data were produced by immunoSEQ multiplex PCR, yet TCRdb's version contains in-frame clones alone and is incomplete. The table records more than 2 million clones, around 96% of them present only once. Sequencing input: naive CD8+ T cells sorted from blood. Receptors originate from a man aged 18 to 30 in good health.

Notes on this clone: This sample also contains other DNA sequences that code for the same CDR3. The chain combines TRBV6-1 with TRBJ2-7; 8 positions agree with TRBD1. The CDR3 length is 13 residues. V was pared by 5 bases and J by 2 bases, with 2 bases of the junction left unmatched. Looked up from germline, CDR1 is MNHNS and CDR2 is SASEGT. This CDR3 reads CASSSRGPYEQYF. The CDR3 DNA is TGTGCCAGCAGTTCCAGGGGGCCCTACGAGCAGTACTTC.

This clone has more than one count but fewer than ten. The chain couples TRBV7-9 to TRBJ1-1; a possible D gene is TRBD1 (5 bases). With 5 bases removed from V and 5 bases from J, the gap between germline ends came to 12 bases. The CDR3 has 13 residues. The germline CDR1 and CDR2 sequences are SEHNR and FQNEAQ (reference sequence). The CDR3 sequence is CASSPSGPTEAFF. CDR3 sequence (DNA): TGTGCCAGCAGCCCCTCAGGGCCTACTGAAGCTTTCTTT.

The gene calls are TRBV4-1 and TRBJ2-1, with 12 bases that match TRBD2. Per the germline V gene, CDR1 is MGHRA and CDR2 is YSYEKL. Germline trimming cut 4 bases from V and 2 bases from J; bases unmatched to any gene: 9. CDR3 length equals 18 residues. CDR3 nucleotide sequence: TGCGCCAGCAGCCCTCGGGAGCTAGCGGGGGGGCCCTACAATGAGCAGTTCTTC. It specifies CASSPRELAGGPYNEQFF.

The chain has TRBV13 and TRBJ1-2; D is uncertain. V was trimmed by 1 base and J by 2 bases, leaving 17 bases between them. CDR3 length: 17 residues. Germline V lookup: CDR1 PRHDT, CDR2 FYEKMQ (reference sequence). The CDR3 reads CASSLALLSPANYGYTF. DNA of the CDR3: TGTGCCAGCAGCTTAGCCCTCCTTTCCCCAGCCAACTATGGCTACACCTTC. Drawing the rest from reference TRBV13 and TRBJ1-2, the complete variable domain is AAGVIQSPRHLIKEKRETATLKCYPIPRHDTVYWYQQGPGQDPQFLISFYEKMQSDKGSIPDRFSAQQFSDYHSELNMSSLELGDSALYFCASSLALLSPANYGYTFGSGTRLTVV.

V and J are TRBV30 and TRBJ1-5; tentative D call: TRBD1 (5 bases). CDR1 and CDR2 from the germline V gene are GTSNPN and SVGIG (reference sequence). This CDR3 is built from 16 residues. The V gene lost 2 bases and the J gene lost 0 bases, with 14 bases spanning the gap. Written as DNA, the CDR3 is TGTGCCTGGAGTCCCCAGGGCGTCTATAGCAATCAGCCCCAGCATTTT. Translated, it gives CAWSPQGVYSNQPQHF.

The V gene is TRBV6-1, the J gene TRBJ1-5; no firm D call. Per the germline V gene, CDR1 is MNHNS and CDR2 is SASEGT. The CDR3 has 16 amino acids. Trimming shortened V by 2 bases and J by 2 bases, and 13 bases separated the two germline ends. CDR3 protein: CASSEIGSWGNQPQHF. In nucleotides, the CDR3 is TGTGCCAGCAGTGAAATAGGTTCCTGGGGCAATCAGCCCCAGCATTTT.